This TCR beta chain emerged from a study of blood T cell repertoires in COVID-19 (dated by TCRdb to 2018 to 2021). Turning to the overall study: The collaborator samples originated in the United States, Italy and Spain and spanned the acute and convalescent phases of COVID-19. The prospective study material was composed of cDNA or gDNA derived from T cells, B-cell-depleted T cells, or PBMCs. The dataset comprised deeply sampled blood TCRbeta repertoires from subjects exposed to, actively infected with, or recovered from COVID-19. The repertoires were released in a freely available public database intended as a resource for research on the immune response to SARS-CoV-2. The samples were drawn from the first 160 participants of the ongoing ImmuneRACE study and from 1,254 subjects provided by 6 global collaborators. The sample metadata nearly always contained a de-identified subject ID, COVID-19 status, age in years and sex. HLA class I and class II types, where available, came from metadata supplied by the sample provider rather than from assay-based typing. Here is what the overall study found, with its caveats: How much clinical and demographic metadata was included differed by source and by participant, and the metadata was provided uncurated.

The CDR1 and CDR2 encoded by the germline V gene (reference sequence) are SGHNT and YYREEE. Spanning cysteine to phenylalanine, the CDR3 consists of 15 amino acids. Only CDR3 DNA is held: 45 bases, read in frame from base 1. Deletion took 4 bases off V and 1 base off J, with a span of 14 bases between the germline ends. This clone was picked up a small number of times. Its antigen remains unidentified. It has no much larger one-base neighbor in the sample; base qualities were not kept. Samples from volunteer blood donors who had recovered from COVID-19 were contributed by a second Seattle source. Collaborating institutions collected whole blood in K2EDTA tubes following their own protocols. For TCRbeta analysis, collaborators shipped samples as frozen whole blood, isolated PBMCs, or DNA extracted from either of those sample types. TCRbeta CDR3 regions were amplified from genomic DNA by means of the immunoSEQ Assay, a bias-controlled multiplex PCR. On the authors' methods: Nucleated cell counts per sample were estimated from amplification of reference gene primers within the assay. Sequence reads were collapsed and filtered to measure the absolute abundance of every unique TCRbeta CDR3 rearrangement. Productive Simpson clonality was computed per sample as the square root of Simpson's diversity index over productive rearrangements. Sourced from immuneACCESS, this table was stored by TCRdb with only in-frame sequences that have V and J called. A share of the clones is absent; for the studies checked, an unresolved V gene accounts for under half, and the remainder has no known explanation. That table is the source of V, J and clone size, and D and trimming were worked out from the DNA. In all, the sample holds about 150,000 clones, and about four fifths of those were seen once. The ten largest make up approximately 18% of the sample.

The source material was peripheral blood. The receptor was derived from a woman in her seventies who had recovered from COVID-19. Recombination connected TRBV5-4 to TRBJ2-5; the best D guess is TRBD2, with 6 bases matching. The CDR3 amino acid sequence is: CASSGGTSTQETQYF. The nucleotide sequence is TGTGCCAGCAGCGGGGGGACCAGTACCCAAGAGACCCAGTACTTC.